Shown below are 25 T cell receptor beta chains from a single sample sequenced in a study of regulatory and conventional T cells in RAG deficiency. Assay: immunoSEQ multiplex PCR; the TCRdb copy retains only in-frame clones and omits some. The table shows 45,000 to 50,000 clones, with approximately 90% occurring only once. Blood CD4+ CD25-low CD127-high conventional T cells supplied the genomic DNA template. In addition, the sample was reused for a study of regulatory T cells. That source adds: Amplification used 52 TRBV primers and 13 TRBJ primers.

The source material was CD4+ effector T cells sorted from blood. The receptors here all came from a human donor in good health.

This sequence joins TRBV5-6 and TRBJ1-1, with a weak D call TRBD1 (5 bases). Germline V lookup: CDR1 SGHDT, CDR2 YYEEEE. Trimming took 4 bases from V and 7 from J, leaving 17 bases between them. This CDR3 spans 14 amino acids. The CDR3 coding sequence is TGTGCCAGCAGCCGTAGACTTAGGGGCGGTGAAGCTTTCTTT. Its translation: CASSRRLRGGEAFF.

The V and J genes are TRBV28 and TRBJ2-1; D possibly uses TRBD1 or TRBD2 (6 bases each). V was trimmed by 2 bases and J by 2 bases, leaving 10 bases between them. Germline V lookup: CDR1 MDHEN, CDR2 SYDVKM. This CDR3 is built from 15 residues. CDR3 bases: TGTGCCAGCAGTTTAGGGGGGCAGGCCTACAATGAGCAGTTCTTC. Translated, it gives CASSLGGQAYNEQFF.

The DNA of the CDR3 is TGTGCCAGCAGGGACGGACAGACCTACGAGCAGTACTTC. Its translation is CASRDGQTYEQYF. J is TRBJ2-7 and V is TRBV6-5; D might be TRBD1 (6 bases). Germline V gives CDR1 MNHEY, CDR2 SVGAGI. V lost 6 bases to trimming and J lost 2 bases, with 11 bases between them. The CDR3 runs 13 residues.

This sequence joins TRBV6-6 and TRBJ2-3, with D unresolved. CDR3 length equals 12 residues. V lost 4 bases and J 4 bases, leaving 6 bases between the germline ends. The germline V gene encodes CDR1 MNHNY and CDR2 SVGAGI (reference sequence). DNA of the CDR3: TGTGCCAGCAGTTCGACGTCAGATACGCAGTATTTT. Residues: CASSSTSDTQYF.

The rearrangement uses TRBV5-1 and TRBJ1-4, with 7 bases matching TRBD1. V trimming: 4 bases; J trimming: 3 bases; junction bases outside the gene matches: 3. The CDR3 consists of 14 residues. Germline V gives CDR1 SGHRS, CDR2 YFSETQ. Written as DNA, the CDR3 is TGCGCCAGCAGCCTGGGACAGTCTAATGAAAAACTGTTTTTT. Translated, it gives CASSLGQSNEKLFF.

V usage is TRBV6-5 and J usage is TRBJ2-1; D may match TRBD1 or TRBD2 (6 bases each). The germline V gene has CDR1 MNHEY and CDR2 SVGAGI. CDR3 length equals 13 residues. Trimming left V 8 bases short and J 10 bases short, with 18 bases between. The CDR3 reads CASGGRGAREQFF. The CDR3 coding sequence is TGTGCCAGCGGCGGTAGGGGGGCGCGGGAGCAGTTCTTC.

The rearrangement links TRBV9 to TRBJ2-1, with D tentatively TRBD1 (6 bases). Germline lookup yields CDR1 SGDLS and CDR2 YYNGEE. CDR3 length: 15 residues. With 4 bases removed from V and 2 bases from J, the gap between germline ends came to 13 bases. The CDR3 bases are TGTGCCAGCAGCCCTATCCAGGGGACCTACAATGAGCAGTTCTTC. Translated: CASSPIQGTYNEQFF.

CDR3 in DNA: TGCGCCAGCAGCCCTGGGGGGATCAGCAACAATGAGCAGTTCTTC. Its translation: CASSPGGISNNEQFF. The V gene is TRBV10-1, the J gene TRBJ2-1; possibly TRBD2 for D (6 bases). This CDR3 comprises 15 residues. Trimming pared 6 bases from V and 5 bases from J, leaving 17 bases between. Germline assignment: CDR1 WNHNN and CDR2 SYGVQD (reference sequence).

The CDR3 DNA is TGTGCCAGCAGAAAAAGAAGTAATGAGCAGTTCTTC. As protein: CASRKRSNEQFF. This sequence joins TRBV6-5 and TRBJ2-1; no clear D. The CDR3 runs to 12 residues. CDR1 is MNHEY and CDR2 is SVGAGI in the germline V gene. V lost 6 bases to trimming and J lost 7 bases, with 10 bases between them.

The chain employs TRBV27 and TRBJ1-2, with 7 bases identical to TRBD1. The CDR3 runs to 14 residues. From germline, CDR1 is MNHEY and CDR2 SMNVEV (reference sequence). The V and J ends lost 6 bases and 4 bases, in that order; junction bases with no gene match: 8. CDR3 sequence reads: CASSPDRAAYGYTF. The CDR3 bases are TGTGCCAGCAGCCCAGACAGGGCGGCCTATGGCTACACCTTC.

The rearrangement joins TRBV15 to TRBJ1-1; D is perhaps TRBD1 (5 bases). V dropped 5 bases and J dropped 1 base, with 14 bases sitting between them. In germline, CDR1 is LNHNV, CDR2 YYDKDF (reference sequence). The CDR3 sequence is 15 residues long. The CDR3 nucleotides are TGTGCCACCAGCTCGGGGGGACGGACGAACACTGAAGCTTTCTTT. Protein product: CATSSGGRTNTEAFF.

This clone has only one observation. The CDR3 DNA is TGTGCCAGCAGGAGGGCCGGAGAGACCCAGTACTTC. The encoded protein is CASRRAGETQYF. The chain couples TRBV2 to TRBJ2-5; perhaps TRBD2 as D (5 bases). This CDR3 has 12 residues. The germline V and J ends were trimmed by 6 bases and 4 bases, with 9 bases remaining between them. Germline CDR1 is SNHLY and CDR2 is FYNNEI.

The V call is TRBV11-3, the J call TRBJ1-2; D uncertain. The ends were cut back, 1 base at V and 3 bases at J, with 9 bases in the middle. The CDR3 loop spans 14 amino acids. Germline V gene lookup returns CDR1 SGHNT and CDR2 YENEEA. CDR3 sequence reads: CASSLAGEYYGYTF. CDR3 DNA: TGTGCCAGCAGCTTAGCCGGGGAGTACTATGGCTACACCTTC.

In its sample, this clone was seen once. J is TRBJ2-2 and V is TRBV2; 7 nucleotides align to TRBD2. V shed 2 bases, J shed 3 bases, and the junction held 3 bases outside the gene matches. The CDR3 length is 15 residues. Germline CDR1 and CDR2: SNHLY and FYNNEI. The CDR3 spells CASSEPSGYTGELFF. CDR3 nucleotides: TGTGCCAGCAGTGAACCTAGCGGTTACACCGGGGAGCTGTTTTTT.

There are a few counts of this clone. The CDR3 DNA is TGTGCCAGTAGTTCAAGAAGGGACACCGGGGAGCTGTTTTTT. Residues: CASSSRRDTGELFF. The J gene is TRBJ2-2, the V gene TRBV19; D remains ambiguous. Trimming stripped 5 bases from V and 3 bases from J, with 10 bases between. The CDR3 is 14 residues long. The germline CDR1 and CDR2 sequences are LNHDA and SQIVND (reference sequence).

The V gene is TRBV7-3, the J gene TRBJ2-7; possibly TRBD1 for D (5 bases). Germline V gene sequence: CDR1 SGHTA, CDR2 FQGTGA. CDR3 length: 13 amino acids. Trimming pared 3 bases from V and 3 bases from J, leaving 9 bases between. The CDR3 nucleotides read TGTGCCAGCAGCTTTGGCACAGGCTACGAGCAGTACTTC. This gives the protein CASSFGTGYEQYF.

J is TRBJ2-1 and V is TRBV29-1; 11 bases fit TRBD2. Germline CDR1 SQVTM, CDR2 ANQGSEA. The CDR3 totals 16 residues. Trimming removed 4 bases from V and 2 bases from J; junction bases left unmatched: 7. CDR3 residues: CSVGLAGGLTYNEQFF. The CDR3 DNA sequence: TGCAGCGTTGGGCTAGCGGGAGGCTTAACCTACAATGAGCAGTTCTTC.

The chain links TRBV9 to TRBJ1-1; unclear D gene. The CDR3 spans 14 residues. The V and J ends lost 0 bases and 5 bases respectively, with 11 bases between them. Germline CDR1 is SGDLS and CDR2 is YYNGEE. The CDR3 DNA sequence: TGTGCCAGCAGCGTAGCCATAAGGGAAACTGAAGCTTTCTTT. Its protein product is CASSVAIRETEAFF.

On this clone itself: The sample has other DNA sequences that encode this CDR3 too. The chain has TRBV28 and TRBJ1-3, with unresolved D. The CDR3 length is 12 residues. Germline V CDR1 and CDR2: MDHEN, SYDVKM. With 8 bases removed from V and 0 bases from J, the gap between germline ends came to 5 bases. The CDR3 region is CASSLSGNTIYF. The CDR3 DNA follows: TGTGCCAGCTCCCTCTCTGGAAACACCATATATTTT.

The chain uses TRBV19 and TRBJ1-4; D ambiguous. Trimming took off 1 base at V and 4 bases at J, with 10 bases between the two ends. Germline V gives CDR1 LNHDA, CDR2 SQIVND (reference sequence). The CDR3 is 15 residues long. CDR3 DNA: TGTGCCAGTAGTATAGCGAACGGCCTTAATGAAAAACTGTTTTTT. This gives the protein CASSIANGLNEKLFF.

The rearrangement joins TRBV19 to TRBJ2-5; 7 nucleotides align to TRBD2. V trimming: 7 bases; J trimming: 5 bases; junction bases outside the gene matches: 16. The CDR3 length is 16 residues. CDR1 and CDR2 (germline): LNHDA, SQIVND (reference sequence). The CDR3 DNA is TGTGCCAGTACTCAGACGCTGATAGCGGGCGGGGAGACCCAGTACTTC. Its protein product is CASTQTLIAGGETQYF. Full variable domain (rest looked up from reference TRBV19 and TRBJ2-5): DGGITQSPKYLFRKEGQNVTLSCEQNLNHDAMYWYRQDPGQGLRLIYYSQIVNDFQKGDIAEGYSVSREKKESFPLTVTSAQKNPTAFYLCASTQTLIAGGETQYFGPGTRLLVL.

The sample holds one count of this clone. This chain uses TRBV30 with TRBJ1-1, with D unclear. Trimming took 0 bases from V and 4 from J, leaving 9 bases between them. The CDR3 length is 13 residues. Germline V lookup: CDR1 GTSNPN, CDR2 SVGIG (reference sequence). The chain's CDR3 is CAWSVLWITEAFF. CDR3 bases: TGTGCCTGGAGTGTACTTTGGATCACTGAAGCTTTCTTT. Using reference TRBV30 and TRBJ1-1 for the parts outside the CDR3, the full variable domain is SQTIHQWPATLVQPVGSPLSLECTVEGTSNPNLYWYRQAAGRGLQLLFYSVGIGQISSEVPQNLSASRPQDRQFILSSKKLLLSDSGFYLCAWSVLWITEAFFGQGTRLTVV.

This chain joins TRBV2 and TRBJ1-5; 8 nucleotides agree with TRBD1. V shed 6 bases and J 4 bases; nucleotides not matched to a gene: 2. This CDR3 has 13 residues. Germline CDR1 is SNHLY and CDR2 is FYNNEI. The CDR3 sequence is CASRRDRNQPQHF. The CDR3 DNA is TGTGCCAGCAGGAGGGACAGGAATCAGCCCCAGCATTTT.

This clone was counted between two and nine times. V and J are TRBV15 and TRBJ1-6; D is undetermined. Germline assignment: CDR1 LNHNV and CDR2 YYDKDF (reference sequence). This CDR3 has 14 residues. The germline V and J ends were trimmed by 0 bases and 7 bases, with 7 bases remaining between them. CDR3 nucleotides: TGTGCCACCAGCAGAGATTTGGACAATTCACCCCTCCACTTT. As protein: CATSRDLDNSPLHF.

This clone has just a few counts. CDR3 DNA sequence: TGTGCCAGTAGCGGACAGGCCATCTGGCCCCAGCATTTT. It yields the protein CASSGQAIWPQHF. This chain joins TRBV19 and TRBJ1-5; 7 bases map to TRBD1. CDR1 LNHDA and CDR2 SQIVND come from the germline V gene (reference sequence). The ends lost 6 bases at V and 9 bases at J; junction bases unmatched: 8. The CDR3 covers 13 residues.